This T cell receptor beta chain was obtained from a study of cytomegalovirus exposure and HLA in healthy donors. The study's findings and limits: Because they were indistinguishable, some V segments, including TRBV6-2 and TRBV6-3, were excluded. What a later analysis reportedly showed was that an Asian-associated ancestry cluster had fewer N-insertions than the approximately 700-donor mean. HLA allele associations emerged for around 16,000 TCR beta sequences in a later analysis, at 0.05 false discovery rate.

In its sample, this clone was seen a few times. Its specificity is unknown. Both 60 Vbeta primers and 13 Jbeta primers went into the PCR. This table comes from immunoSEQ multiplex PCR, and its TCRdb copy is limited to in-frame clones, with some not included. The table includes roughly 200,000 clones, 9.5% to 15% detected once. In germline, CDR1 is MNHEY, CDR2 SVGAGI. Trimming took off 6 bases at V and 5 bases at J, with 14 bases between the two ends. The CDR3 is 15 amino acids. These donors, healthy bone marrow donors, were studied. This chain joins TRBV6-5 and TRBJ1-6; weak D call: TRBD1 (6 bases). Sequencing input: PBMCs. The clonotype comes from a man in his fifties or sixties in good health and CMV-seropositive. As DNA, the CDR3 is TGTGCCAGCAGCCCAATCAGGGGAAATAATTCACCCCTCCACTTT. The encoded protein is CASSPIRGNNSPLHF.